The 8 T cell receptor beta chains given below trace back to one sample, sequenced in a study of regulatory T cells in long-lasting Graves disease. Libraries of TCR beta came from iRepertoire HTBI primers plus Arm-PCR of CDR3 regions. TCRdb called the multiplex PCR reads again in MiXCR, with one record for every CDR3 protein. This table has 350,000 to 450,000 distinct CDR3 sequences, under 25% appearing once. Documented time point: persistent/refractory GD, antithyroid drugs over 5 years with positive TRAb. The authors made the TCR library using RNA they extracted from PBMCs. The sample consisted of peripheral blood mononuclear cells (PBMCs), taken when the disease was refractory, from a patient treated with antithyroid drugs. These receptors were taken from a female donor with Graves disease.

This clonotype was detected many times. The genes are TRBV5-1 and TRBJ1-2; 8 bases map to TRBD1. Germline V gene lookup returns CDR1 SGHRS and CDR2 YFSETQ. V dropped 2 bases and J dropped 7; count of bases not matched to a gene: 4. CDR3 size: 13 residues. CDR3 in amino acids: CASSFDRGAGYTF. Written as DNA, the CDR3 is TGCGCCAGCAGCTTTGACAGGGGAGCTGGCTACACCTTC.

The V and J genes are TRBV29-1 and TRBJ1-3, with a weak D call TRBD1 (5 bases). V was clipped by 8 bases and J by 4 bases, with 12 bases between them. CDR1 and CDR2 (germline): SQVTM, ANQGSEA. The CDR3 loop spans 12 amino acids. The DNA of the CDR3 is TGCAGCTTCTCAGGGAGAGGAAACACCATATATTTT. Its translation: CSFSGRGNTIYF.

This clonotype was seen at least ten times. The CDR3 region has the DNA TGTGCCAGCAGTTTGCAGGACCCACCGAACACTGAAGCTTTCTTT. Translated: CASSLQDPPNTEAFF. The chain has TRBV28 and TRBJ1-1; D remains unclear. Trimming stripped 3 bases from V and 1 base from J, with 12 bases between. This CDR3 is 15 amino acids long. Germline V gene sequence: CDR1 MDHEN, CDR2 SYDVKM.

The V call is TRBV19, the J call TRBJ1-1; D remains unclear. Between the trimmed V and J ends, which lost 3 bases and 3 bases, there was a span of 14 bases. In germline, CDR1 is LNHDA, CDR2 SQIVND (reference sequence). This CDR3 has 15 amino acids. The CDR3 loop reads CASSIGGSVDTEAFF. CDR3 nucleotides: TGTGCCAGTAGTATCGGTGGCAGCGTGGACACTGAAGCTTTCTTT.

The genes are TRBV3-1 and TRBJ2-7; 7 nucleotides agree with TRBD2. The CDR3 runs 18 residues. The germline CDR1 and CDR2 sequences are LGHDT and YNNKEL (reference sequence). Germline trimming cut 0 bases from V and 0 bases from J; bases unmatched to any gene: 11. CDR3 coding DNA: TGTGCCAGCAGCCAAGATCTGGGGATAGCGGGCCCCTCCTACGAGCAGTACTTC. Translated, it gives CASSQDLGIAGPSYEQYF.

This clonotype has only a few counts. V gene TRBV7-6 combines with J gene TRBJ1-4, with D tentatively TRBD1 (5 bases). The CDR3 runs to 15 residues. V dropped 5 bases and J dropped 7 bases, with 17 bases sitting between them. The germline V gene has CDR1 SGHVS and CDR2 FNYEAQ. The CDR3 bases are TGTGCCAGCAGCCCCGGGGGGGTGGGTTCTGAAAAACTGTTTTTT. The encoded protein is CASSPGGVGSEKLFF.

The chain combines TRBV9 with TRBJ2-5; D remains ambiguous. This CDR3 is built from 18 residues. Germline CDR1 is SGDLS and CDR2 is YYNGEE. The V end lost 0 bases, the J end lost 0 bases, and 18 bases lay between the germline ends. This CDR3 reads CASSVEVSGGGYQETQYF. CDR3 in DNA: TGTGCCAGCAGCGTAGAGGTTTCGGGCGGTGGGTACCAAGAGACCCAGTACTTC.

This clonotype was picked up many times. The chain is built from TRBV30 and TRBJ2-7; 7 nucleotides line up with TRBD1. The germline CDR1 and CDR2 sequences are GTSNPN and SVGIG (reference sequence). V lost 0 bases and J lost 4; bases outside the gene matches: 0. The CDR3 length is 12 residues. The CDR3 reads CAWSVRGYEQYF. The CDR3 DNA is TGTGCCTGGAGTGTCAGGGGGTACGAGCAGTACTTC.